The 25 T cell receptor beta chains below come from one sample, sequenced in a study of identical twins. TCRdb ran MiXCR on the 5' RACE reads and lists one entry per CDR3 protein. The table shows 200,000 to 250,000 distinct CDR3 sequences, with 9.5% to 15% occurring only once. These same data were also listed under a study on yellow fever vaccine responses in identical twins.

Sequencing was carried out using memory (CD45RO+) T cells sorted from blood. These receptors all stem from a woman aged 18-29 years in good health.

The chain carries TRBV11-2 and TRBJ2-3, with 9 bases that match TRBD2. The CDR3 extends over 16 amino acids. Trimming cost V 4 bases and J 0 bases; bases outside gene matches: 5. CDR1 is SGHAT and CDR2 is FQNNGV in the germline V gene. The DNA for the CDR3 is TGTGCCAGCAGCTCCGCGGCGGGAGGGAGCACAGATACGCAGTATTTT. Translating it yields CASSSAAGGSTDTQYF.

This clonotype came up a few times. The chain's CDR3 is CASSALGLAGVATYF. CDR3 coding DNA: TGTGCCAGCAGCGCATTGGGGCTAGCGGGAGTGGCCACCTACTTC. V gene TRBV27 combines with J gene TRBJ2-7; 10 positions match TRBD2. Germline values: CDR1 MNHEY, CDR2 SMNVEV (reference sequence). The CDR3 sequence is 15 residues long. The J segment lost 13 bases and the V segment lost 6 bases, leaving 18 bases of the junction unmatched.

The V gene is TRBV10-3, the J gene TRBJ1-5; D uncertain. This CDR3 has 14 residues. V lost 6 bases and J 0 bases, leaving 9 bases between the germline ends. Germline lookup yields CDR1 ENHRY and CDR2 SYGVKD. The CDR3 bases are TGTGCCATCAGGGACTCCGGTAGCAATCAGCCCCAGCATTTT. It translates to CAIRDSGSNQPQHF.

In this sample, this clonotype turned up a few times. This sequence joins TRBV5-1 and TRBJ2-1; 11 bases fit TRBD2. Germline V gene data show CDR1 as SGHRS and CDR2 as YFSETQ. This CDR3 region has 15 residues. The junction had 3 bases not matched to a gene; V was cut back by 0 bases and J by 7 bases. The CDR3 region has the DNA TGCGCCAGCAGCTTGGGTGGGACTAGCGGAAATGAGCAGTTCTTC. It encodes CASSLGGTSGNEQFF.

This clonotype has at least ten counts. J is TRBJ1-6 and V is TRBV5-1, with D tentatively TRBD1 (6 bases). V lost 4 bases and J lost 16, with 21 bases in between. CDR1 and CDR2 from the germline V gene are SGHRS and YFSETQ. This CDR3 contains 14 residues. CDR3 amino acids: CASSPSGMDSALHF. CDR3 DNA sequence: TGCGCCAGCAGCCCCTCGGGAATGGACAGTGCTCTCCACTTT.

As regards this clonotype: A read error may produce the germline difference seen at one junction end. The chain is built from TRBV5-1 and TRBJ2-6; a weak D match, TRBD1 (5 bases). Germline loops: CDR1 SGHRS, CDR2 YFSETQ. The CDR3 has 14 residues. The CDR3, as DNA: TGCGCCAGCAGCTTGGGATCTGGGGCCAACGCCCTGACTTTC. This codes for CASSLGSGANALTF.

The chain joins TRBV5-4 to TRBJ2-7; TRBD2 agrees at 7 bases. The CDR3 extends over 14 amino acids. Germline lookup yields CDR1 SGHNT and CDR2 YYREEE (reference sequence). Trimming removed 2 bases from V and 3 bases from J; junction bases left unmatched: 5. In nucleotides, the CDR3 is TGTGCCAGCAGCTTAGGTGGGGGGGACTACGAGCAGTACTTC. Amino acids: CASSLGGGDYEQYF.

Only a few counts were recorded for this clonotype. The chain couples TRBV20-1 to TRBJ1-1; D is perhaps TRBD1 (5 bases). The CDR3 is 13 residues long. Trimming shortened V by 6 bases and J by 4 bases, and 15 bases separated the two germline ends. Germline V gene sequence: CDR1 DFQATT, CDR2 SNEGSKA (reference sequence). The CDR3 is CSAEGEGTTEAFF. The CDR3 DNA reads as TGCAGTGCCGAAGGGGAAGGGACCACTGAAGCTTTCTTT.

Only a few counts were recorded for this clonotype. The V call is TRBV29-1, the J call TRBJ2-7; no clear D. The V end was cut by 2 bases, the J end by 1 base, with 12 bases between. Germline CDR1 is SQVTM and CDR2 is ANQGSEA. The CDR3 has 14 amino acids. CDR3 coding DNA: TGCAGCGTTGAAAAGGTAGTAGGGTCCTACGAGCAGTACTTC. Protein sequence: CSVEKVVGSYEQYF.

This clonotype was counted only a few times. The chain combines TRBV15 with TRBJ2-2; maybe TRBD1 (5 bases). V was clipped by 0 bases and J by 0 bases, with 11 bases between them. This CDR3 is built from 17 residues. Germline loops: CDR1 LNHNV, CDR2 YYDKDF (reference sequence). CDR3 nucleotides: TGTGCCACCAGCAGAGATGAACAGGCCGCGAACACCGGGGAGCTGTTTTTT. The encoded protein is CATSRDEQAANTGELFF.

The rearrangement links TRBV6-2 or TRBV6-3 to TRBJ2-4; 9 bases are a match to TRBD1. This CDR3 contains 14 residues. V dropped 2 bases and J dropped 8; count of bases not matched to a gene: 4. Germline assignment: CDR1 MNHEY and CDR2 SVGEGT. CDR3 residues: CASSYEQGADIQYF. The CDR3 region has the DNA TGTGCCAGCAGTTACGAACAGGGGGCAGACATTCAGTACTTC.

This clonotype was detected ten times or more. The V call is TRBV20-1, the J call TRBJ2-7, with TRBD1 matching 8 bases. The CDR3 has 14 residues. The trim removed 1 base at V and 3 bases at J, leaving 5 bases unmatched. Per the germline V gene, CDR1 is DFQATT and CDR2 is SNEGSKA (reference sequence). CDR3 in amino acids: CSARVPGQDYEQYF. The CDR3 DNA follows: TGCAGTGCTAGAGTACCGGGACAGGACTACGAGCAGTACTTC.

Note on this clonotype: Possible read error: a much larger clone is one base away. The chain uses TRBV20-1 and TRBJ2-1; D perhaps matches TRBD2 (5 bases). V was clipped by 5 bases and J by 5 bases, with 19 bases between them. Germline V CDR1 and CDR2: DFQATT, SNEGSKA (reference sequence). This CDR3 region has 15 residues. The chain's CDR3 is CSADPGVRGNNEQFF. The CDR3 nucleotides read TGCAGTGCTGATCCTGGGGTGCGAGGGAACAATGAGCAGTTCTTC.

The chain is built from TRBV18 and TRBJ2-1; D is perhaps TRBD2 (6 bases). With 0 bases removed from V and 7 bases from J, the gap between germline ends came to 10 bases. Germline CDR1 and CDR2: KGHSH and LQKENI. The CDR3 runs to 14 residues. The CDR3 DNA sequence: TGTGCCAGCTCACCACCGGGTGGGACTAATGAGCAGTTCTTC. Translation: CASSPPGGTNEQFF. Full variable domain (remainder filled in from reference TRBV18 and TRBJ2-1): NAGVMQNPRHLVRRRGQEARLRCSPMKGHSHVYWYRQLPEEGLKFMVYLQKENIIDESGMPKERFSAEFPKEGPSILRIQQVVRGDSAAYFCASSPPGGTNEQFFGPGTRLTVL.

V gene TRBV10-3 combines with J gene TRBJ1-2; TRBD1 is a possible D gene (5 bases). The CDR3 consists of 12 residues. V dropped 2 bases and J dropped 8 bases, with 9 bases sitting between them. Per the germline V gene, CDR1 is ENHRY and CDR2 is SYGVKD. CDR3 region: CAISEGAVGYTF. For the CDR3, the DNA is TGTGCCATCAGTGAGGGGGCGGTCGGCTACACCTTC.

This clonotype has more than one count but fewer than ten. The V and J genes are TRBV5-6 and TRBJ2-7, with D maybe TRBD1 (6 bases). Germline V gives CDR1 SGHDT, CDR2 YYEEEE. The CDR3 totals 13 residues. Between the trimmed V and J ends, which lost 0 bases and 6 bases, there was a span of 10 bases. In DNA form, the CDR3 reads TGTGCCAGCAGCTTGGTGAGGGGGATCGAGCAGTACTTC. Protein: CASSLVRGIEQYF.

The chain recombines TRBV19 with TRBJ2-7; 9 bases map to TRBD1. The germline V gene has CDR1 LNHDA and CDR2 SQIVND (reference sequence). The CDR3 is 15 amino acids. Losses at the gene ends were 5 bases for V and 5 bases for J; bases not matched to a gene: 10. CDR3 DNA: TGTGCCAGTAGTGTTCCGGGACAGGGTCGGAACGAGCAGTACTTC. This sequence encodes CASSVPGQGRNEQYF.

The V and J genes are TRBV5-6 and TRBJ2-3; possible D gene TRBD1, 6 bases. Germline CDR1 SGHDT, CDR2 YYEEEE. V dropped 4 bases and J dropped 1 base, with 13 bases sitting between them. The CDR3 covers 15 residues. CDR3 nucleotide sequence: TGTGCCAGCAGCCCGGACAGTGCCCGCACAGATACGCAGTATTTT. Its protein product is CASSPDSARTDTQYF.

The CDR3 nucleotides read TGTGCCAGCAGCCTTAGGGCCAGGAGCAATCAGCCCCAGCATTTT. Protein: CASSLRARSNQPQHF. The chain recombines TRBV7-9 with TRBJ1-5; D uncertain. The CDR3 contains 15 residues. Germline CDR1 and CDR2: SEHNR and FQNEAQ (reference sequence). The V end lost 5 bases, the J end lost 1 base, and 12 bases lay between the germline ends.

This clonotype was observed a handful of times. The rearrangement uses TRBV7-3 and TRBJ1-1; 10 positions agree with TRBD1. This CDR3 spans 12 amino acids. Trimming removed 4 bases from V and 11 bases from J; junction bases left unmatched: 4. CDR1 is SGHTA, CDR2 FQGTGA, per germline. CDR3 DNA: TGTGCCAGCAGCTCCGGGACAGGGGCCGCTTTCTTT. Translating it yields CASSSGTGAAFF.

This clonotype was counted ten times or more. V gene TRBV6-4 combines with J gene TRBJ2-5, with 9 bases fitting TRBD2. The germline gives CDR1 MRHNA, CDR2 SNTAGT. J lost 2 bases, V lost 5 bases, and 6 bases had no gene match. The CDR3 covers 15 residues. The CDR3 is CASSRSSGAQETQYF. In nucleotides, the CDR3 is TGTGCCAGCAGTCGGTCTAGCGGGGCGCAAGAGACCCAGTACTTC.

This clonotype was recorded a few times. This chain connects TRBV5-1 to TRBJ2-7; D possibly corresponds to TRBD2 (7 bases). V lost 0 bases and J lost 5, with 15 bases in between. Looked up from germline, CDR1 is SGHRS and CDR2 is YFSETQ. This CDR3 is built from 15 residues. The CDR3 here is CASSLAGGGADEQYF. The CDR3 DNA sequence: TGCGCCAGCAGCTTGGCTGGGGGGGGCGCGGACGAGCAGTACTTC.

This clonotype was seen at least ten times. This chain uses TRBV5-1 with TRBJ1-5; unclear D gene. Deletions cut 3 bases from V and 2 bases from J, with 6 bases between. The CDR3 totals 13 residues. Germline-derived CDR1 and CDR2 are SGHRS and YFSETQ. CDR3 in amino acids: CASSSSGNQPQHF. CDR3 nucleotide sequence: TGCGCCAGCAGCTCCTCGGGCAATCAGCCCCAGCATTTT.

The chain recombines TRBV12-3 or TRBV12-4 with TRBJ1-1; D possibly corresponds to TRBD1 (5 bases). This CDR3 contains 12 residues. Deletions cut 6 bases from V and 8 bases from J, with 13 bases between. The CDR3 region has the DNA TGTGCCAGCAGGGATAGGGGATTGGAAGCTTTCTTT. Translated: CASRDRGLEAFF.

This clonotype has just a few counts. The chain combines TRBV24-1 with TRBJ2-2; the D gene is possibly TRBD1 (6 bases). Deletions cut 1 base from V and 1 base from J, with 9 bases between. Germline V gene lookup returns CDR1 KGHDR and CDR2 SFDVKD. The CDR3 runs 16 residues. The CDR3: CATSDLGRGNTGELFF. CDR3 coding DNA: TGTGCCACCAGTGATTTAGGCAGGGGGAACACCGGGGAGCTGTTTTTT.